This T cell receptor (beta chain) was profiled in a study of T cells in Graves' hyperthyroidism and ophthalmopathy. TCR beta CDR3 region amplification was performed from RNA transcripts. The HTBI primer set drove a first-round RT-PCR of the TCR CDR3. TCRdb re-analysed the multiplex PCR reads in MiXCR, keeping a single row per CDR3 protein. Of roughly 500,000 distinct CDR3 sequences in the sample, 15% to 20% were seen once. This clonotype was seen at least ten times. This CDR3 has 12 residues. The ends were cut back, 5 bases at V and 4 bases at J, with 9 bases in the middle. Germline lookup yields CDR1 SQVTM and CDR2 ANQGSEA.

Sequencing used blood. This TCR was recovered from a woman aged 30 to 39 with Graves' ophthalmopathy. V is TRBV29-1 and J is TRBJ1-3; D is ambiguous. In nucleotides, the CDR3 is TGCAGCGTTCTGGAAGTAGGAAACACCATATATTTT. Protein: CSVLEVGNTIYF.